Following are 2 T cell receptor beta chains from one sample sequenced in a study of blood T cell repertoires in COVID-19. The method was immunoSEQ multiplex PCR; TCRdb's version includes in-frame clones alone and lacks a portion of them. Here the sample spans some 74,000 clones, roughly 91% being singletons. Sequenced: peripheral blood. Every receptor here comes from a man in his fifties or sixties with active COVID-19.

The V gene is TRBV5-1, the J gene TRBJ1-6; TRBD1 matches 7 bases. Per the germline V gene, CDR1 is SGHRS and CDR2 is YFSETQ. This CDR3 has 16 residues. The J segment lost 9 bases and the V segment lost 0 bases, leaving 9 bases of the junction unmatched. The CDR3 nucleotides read TGCGCCAGCAGCTTGGTGGTAGCAGGGGGTGGTTCACCCCTCCACTTT. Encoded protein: CASSLVVAGGGSPLHF. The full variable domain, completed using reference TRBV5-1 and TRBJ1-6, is KAGVTQTPRYLIKTRGQQVTLSCSPISGHRSVSWYQQTPGQGLQFLFEYFSETQRNKGNFPGRFSGRQFSNSRSEMNVSTLELGDSALYLCASSLVVAGGGSPLHFGNGTRLTVT.

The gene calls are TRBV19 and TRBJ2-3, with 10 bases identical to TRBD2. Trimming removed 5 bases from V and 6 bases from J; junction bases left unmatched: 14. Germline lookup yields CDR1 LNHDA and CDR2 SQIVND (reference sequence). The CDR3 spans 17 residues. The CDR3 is CASSVYFGSGGADTQYF. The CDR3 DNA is TGTGCCAGTAGTGTCTACTTTGGGAGCGGGGGGGCTGATACGCAGTATTTT.